Listed below are T cell receptor beta chains from one sample, sequenced in a study of identical twins. TCRdb re-called the 5' RACE reads with MiXCR, one entry per CDR3 protein. The sample carries under 450,000 distinct CDR3 sequences, approximately 17% recorded once. The source material was naive T cells sorted from blood. The receptors here all came from a man in his fifties in good health. Each CDR3 is given with its conserved first and last residue. Some rows have no size entry. The others give once, few or many, or a class for an expanded clone.

TRBV20-1	few	TRBJ1-5	CSAIRPGLAQPQHF
TRBV4-1	-	TRBJ2-2	CASSRPGGAATGELFF
TRBV27	-	TRBJ2-7	CASSYSPVGYEQYF
TRBV3-1	-	TRBJ2-7	CASSQEVGEQYF
TRBV7-2	-	TRBJ2-7	CASSHDSDYEQYF
TRBV6-2/TRBV6-3	-	TRBJ2-5	CASSYSDVVETQYF
TRBV20-1	few	TRBJ2-7	CSVTGQSYEQYF
TRBV4-2	-	TRBJ2-3	CASSQDRDPSTDTQYF
TRBV12-3/TRBV12-4	few	TRBJ2-3	CASKERRILTDTQYF
TRBV7-8	-	TRBJ2-1	CASSLAPGENWDNEQFF
TRBV18	-	TRBJ2-3	CASSPPSIEQDTQYF
TRBV28	-	TRBJ2-7	CASSPPGQSSYEQYF
TRBV4-3	-	TRBJ2-7	CASSQDGGQGADEQYF
TRBV27	-	TRBJ2-1	CASTVGGLVAGVRRNEQFF
TRBV27	-	TRBJ2-2	CASSPWTDTGELFF
TRBV5-1	many	TRBJ2-2	CASSLGQGSSGELFF
TRBV4-2	-	TRBJ2-3	CASSQDSGEGTDTQYF
TRBV12-3/TRBV12-4	-	TRBJ1-2	CASSWATRHTF
TRBV9	many	TRBJ2-6	CASSQSHPGANVLTF
TRBV29-1	-	TRBJ2-1	CSLGENEQFF
TRBV6-1	many	TRBJ2-1	CASRPSRGNEQFF
TRBV28	many	TRBJ1-1	CASSSGGTGGTEAFF
TRBV6-2/TRBV6-3	few	TRBJ1-1	CASSYARGPLLNTEAFF
TRBV12-3/TRBV12-4	few	TRBJ2-2	CASRVAPSSGELFF